This TCR beta chain was found in a study of vaccination and CD4 T cells after COVID-19. This clonotype was seen a single time. Its antigen is undetermined. At the Johns Hopkins FTIC core, DNA taken from cultured CD4+ T cells was sequenced by way of the Oncomine TCR Beta short-read assay. TCRdb redid the calling of the PCR reads with MiXCR, one entry per CDR3 protein. The table has just under 20,000 distinct CDR3 sequences, about 42% seen once. As to treatment: approximately 10-day PBMC culture with coronavirus spike peptide pools or control peptides (ViraFEST assay). The input for sequencing was CD4+ T cells from blood, cultured in vitro, taken before SARS-CoV-2 vaccination. This sequence originates from a human donor who received a COVID-19 vaccine.

CDR3 coding DNA: TGTGCCAGCGAGCGGGGACAGGGGGCTTTAGGCACAGATACGCAGTATTTT. Translation: CASERGQGALGTDTQYF. The chain uses TRBV2 and TRBJ2-3; TRBD1 matches at 12 bases. Per the germline V gene, CDR1 is SNHLY and CDR2 is FYNNEI. Trimming removed 8 bases from V and 1 base from J; junction bases left unmatched: 10. This CDR3 is 17 amino acids long.